This TCR beta chain was sequenced for a study of blood T cell repertoires in COVID-19. In the study overall: Sample material is recorded as cDNA or gDNA derived from T cells, B-cell-depleted T cells, or PBMCs.

Measured with immunoSEQ multiplex PCR; TCRdb has only the in-frame clones, and not every one. There are some 240,000 clones in the sample; roughly 80% occur only once, and 6% to 8% lies in the top ten. Enrollment of patients from Seattle took place during active infection, with longitudinal follow-up. The sample was peripheral blood. This TCR came from a woman older than 75 with COVID-19, enrolled during active disease.

CDR3 sequence reads: CASSFQGGGGETQYF. In nucleotides, the CDR3 is TGTGCCAGCAGCTTCCAGGGCGGGGGAGGAGAGACCCAGTACTTC. The V call is TRBV7-9, the J call TRBJ2-5, with 7 bases identical to TRBD2. The V gene's germline CDR1 is SEHNR and CDR2 FQNEAQ (reference sequence). This CDR3 is 15 amino acids long. V dropped 3 bases and J dropped 4; count of bases not matched to a gene: 8.